One and the same sample provided the 10 T cell receptor beta chains below, sequenced in a study of molecular identifiers for immune sequencing clone quantification. A single record per CDR3 protein comes from TCRdb applying MiXCR to the PCR reads. The profile shows approximately 670,000 distinct CDR3 sequences, 15% to 20% of them singletons. The sample was naive CD8+ T cells from blood, with Jurkat cell RNA spiked in. The sample's subset: FACS-sorted CD8+CD4-CCR7+CD45RA+ naive T cells. All receptors come from a human donor in good health. Some libraries in this study had Jurkat cell RNA spiked in.

This clonotype has ten or more counts. The chain has TRBV2 and TRBJ2-7; D ambiguous. Germline CDR1 is SNHLY and CDR2 is FYNNEI. The CDR3 is made up of 13 amino acids. Trimming took 4 bases from V and 2 from J, leaving 9 bases between them. CDR3 sequence reads: CASSVAVPYEQYF. CDR3 DNA: TGTGCCAGCAGTGTCGCGGTCCCCTACGAGCAGTACTTC.

About this clonotype: This may be a read error: a much more frequent sequence differs by one nucleotide. V and J are TRBV7-9 and TRBJ1-5, with D possibly matching TRBD1 (6 bases). Germline V lookup: CDR1 SEHNR, CDR2 FQNEAQ (reference sequence). CDR3 length: 15 amino acids. CDR3 in amino acids: CACSLAGVGNQPQHF. The CDR3 coding sequence is TGTGCCTGCAGTTTGGCAGGGGTAGGCAATCAGCCCCAGCATTTT. Full variable domain (rest looked up from reference TRBV7-9 and TRBJ1-5): DTGVSQNPRHKITKRGQNVTFRCDPISEHNRLYWYRQTLGQGPEFLTYFQNEAQLEKSRLLSDRFSAERPKGSFSTLEIQRTEQGDSAMYLCACSLAGVGNQPQHFGDGTRLSIL.

Note on this clonotype: A much larger clone differs from this one at a single base, so this may be a read error. The genes are TRBV5-1 and TRBJ1-1; D gene unclear. Trimming cost V 2 bases and J 1 base, with 12 bases left between them. Germline V gene lookup returns CDR1 SGHRS and CDR2 YFSETQ. The CDR3 is 15 amino acids. This chain's CDR3 is CASSLLDGQNTEAFF. The CDR3 nucleotides are TGCGCCAGCAGCTTATTGGACGGCCAGAACACTGAAGCTTTCTTT.

This clonotype was seen ten or more times. The V call is TRBV20-1, the J call TRBJ2-5, with 8 bases that match TRBD2. Trimming took 3 bases from V and 2 from J; bases not matched to a gene: 11. The CDR3 loop spans 16 amino acids. Germline V gives CDR1 DFQATT, CDR2 SNEGSKA (reference sequence). Here the CDR3 reads CSARIWPGGAQETQYF. CDR3 in DNA: TGCAGTGCTAGGATCTGGCCGGGGGGGGCTCAAGAGACCCAGTACTTC.

In its sample, this clonotype was seen a few times. The genes are TRBV6-2 or TRBV6-3 and TRBJ2-5; TRBD2 matches 7 bases. Germline V lookup: CDR1 MNHEY, CDR2 SVGEGT. V dropped 2 bases and J dropped 5; count of bases not matched to a gene: 14. There are 17 residues in the CDR3. CDR3 sequence: CASSYPDRTTSMETQYF. The DNA for the CDR3 is TGTGCCAGCAGTTACCCCGACAGAACGACTAGCATGGAGACCCAGTACTTC.

Comments on this clonotype: This may arise from a read error, as a much more abundant clone is one base away. This sequence joins TRBV6-2 or TRBV6-3 and TRBJ2-7; 7 bases fit TRBD2. J gave up 6 bases and V 6 bases, and 5 bases lay outside the gene matches. The CDR3 runs 12 residues. Germline loops: CDR1 MNHEY, CDR2 SVGEGT. The CDR3 DNA follows: TGTGCCAGCAGGTCCTCGGGGGGCGAGCAGTACTTC. This translates into CASRSSGGEQYF.

The J gene is TRBJ2-2, the V gene TRBV4-3; weak D call: TRBD1 (6 bases). Germline V gene lookup returns CDR1 LGHNA and CDR2 YSLEER. Trimming pared 4 bases from V and 1 base from J, leaving 10 bases between. The CDR3 has 15 amino acids. In nucleotides, the CDR3 is TGCGCCAGCAGCCCACCGGGACAGAACACCGGGGAGCTGTTTTTT. This codes for CASSPPGQNTGELFF.

The genes are TRBV6-1 and TRBJ1-5; 9 nucleotides agree with TRBD1. The germline CDR1 and CDR2 sequences are MNHNS and SASEGT. J gave up 3 bases and V 3 bases, and 9 bases lay outside the gene matches. This CDR3 contains 17 residues. This CDR3 is CASSDPWTGDINQPQHF. Written as DNA, the CDR3 is TGTGCCAGCAGTGATCCCTGGACAGGGGACATCAATCAGCCCCAGCATTTT.

Points on this clonotype: A much more abundant neighbour one base away suggests this may be a read error. The V and J genes are TRBV6-5 and TRBJ1-1, with 8 bases aligning to TRBD1. Germline V gives CDR1 MNHEY, CDR2 SVGAGI. This CDR3 has 14 amino acids. With V trimmed by 5 bases and J by 4 bases, 6 bases remained unmatched. In nucleotides, the CDR3 is TGTGCCAGCAGTCACGACAGGGGACGCACTGAAGCTTTCTTT. Its translation is CASSHDRGRTEAFF.

For this clonotype: Germline is not matched at one junction end, which may reflect a read error. The V gene is TRBV12-3 or TRBV12-4, the J gene TRBJ2-5; D gene ambiguous. There are 13 residues in the CDR3. As DNA, the CDR3 is TGTGCCAGCGGTTTATATAACAAAGAGACCCAGTACTTC. Its translation is CASGLYNKETQYF.